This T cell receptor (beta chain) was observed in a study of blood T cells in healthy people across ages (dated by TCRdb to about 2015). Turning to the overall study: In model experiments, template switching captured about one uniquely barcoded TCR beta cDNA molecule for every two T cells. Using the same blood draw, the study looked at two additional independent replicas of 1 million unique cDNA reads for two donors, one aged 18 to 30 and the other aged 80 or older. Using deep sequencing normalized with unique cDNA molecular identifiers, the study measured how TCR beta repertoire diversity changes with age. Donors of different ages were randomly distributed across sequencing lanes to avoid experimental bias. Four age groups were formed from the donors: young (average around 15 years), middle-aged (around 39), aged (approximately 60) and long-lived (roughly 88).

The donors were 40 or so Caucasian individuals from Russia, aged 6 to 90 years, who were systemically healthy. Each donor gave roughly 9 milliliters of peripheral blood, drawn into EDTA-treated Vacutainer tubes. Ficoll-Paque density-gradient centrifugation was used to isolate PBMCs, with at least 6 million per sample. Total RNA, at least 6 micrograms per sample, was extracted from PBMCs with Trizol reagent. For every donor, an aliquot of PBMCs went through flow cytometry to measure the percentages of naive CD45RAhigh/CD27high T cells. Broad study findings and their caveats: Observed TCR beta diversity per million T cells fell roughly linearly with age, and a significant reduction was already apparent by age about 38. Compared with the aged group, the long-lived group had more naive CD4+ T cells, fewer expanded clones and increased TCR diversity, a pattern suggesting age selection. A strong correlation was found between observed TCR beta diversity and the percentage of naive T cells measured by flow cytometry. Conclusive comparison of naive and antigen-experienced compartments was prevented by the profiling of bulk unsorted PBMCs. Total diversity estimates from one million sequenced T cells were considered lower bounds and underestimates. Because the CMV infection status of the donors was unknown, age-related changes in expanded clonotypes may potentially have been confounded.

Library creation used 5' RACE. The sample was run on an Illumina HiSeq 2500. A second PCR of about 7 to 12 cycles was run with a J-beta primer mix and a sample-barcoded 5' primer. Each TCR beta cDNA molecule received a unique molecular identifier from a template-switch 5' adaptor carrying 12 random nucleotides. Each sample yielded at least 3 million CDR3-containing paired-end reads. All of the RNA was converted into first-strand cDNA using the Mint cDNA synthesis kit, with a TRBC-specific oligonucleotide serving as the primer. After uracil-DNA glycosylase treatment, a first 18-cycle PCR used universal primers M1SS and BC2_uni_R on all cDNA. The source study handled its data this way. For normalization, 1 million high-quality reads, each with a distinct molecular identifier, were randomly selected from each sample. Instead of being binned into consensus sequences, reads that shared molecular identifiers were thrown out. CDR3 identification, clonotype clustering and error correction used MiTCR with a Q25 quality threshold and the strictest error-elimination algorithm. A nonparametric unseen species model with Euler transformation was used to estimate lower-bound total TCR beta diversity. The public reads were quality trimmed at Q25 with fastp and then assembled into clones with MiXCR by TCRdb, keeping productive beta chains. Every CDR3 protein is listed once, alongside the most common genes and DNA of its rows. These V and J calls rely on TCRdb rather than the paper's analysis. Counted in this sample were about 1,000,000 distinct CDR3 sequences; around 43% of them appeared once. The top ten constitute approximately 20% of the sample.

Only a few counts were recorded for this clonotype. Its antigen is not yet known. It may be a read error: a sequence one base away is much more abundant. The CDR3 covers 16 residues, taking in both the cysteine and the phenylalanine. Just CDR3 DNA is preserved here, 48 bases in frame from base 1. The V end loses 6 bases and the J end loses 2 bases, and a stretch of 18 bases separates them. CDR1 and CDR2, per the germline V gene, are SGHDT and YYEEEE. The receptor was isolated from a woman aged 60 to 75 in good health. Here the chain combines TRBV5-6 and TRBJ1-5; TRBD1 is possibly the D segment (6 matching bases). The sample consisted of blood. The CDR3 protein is CASNSCGGGGNQPQHF. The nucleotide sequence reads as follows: TGTGCCAGCAACTCCTGCGGAGGGGGGGGCAATCAGCCCCAGCATTTT.